The 8 T cell receptor beta chains below were found in one sample sequenced in a study of neurological immune-mediated disorders. TCRdb processed the 5' RACE reads anew with MiXCR; each CDR3 protein has one entry. The sample includes about 65,000 distinct CDR3 sequences, more than 3.5% of them seen just once. Source material: PBMCs. Receptors originate from a man between 45 and 60 years old with multiple sclerosis.

This clonotype was found many times. This chain connects TRBV20-1 to TRBJ1-4, with D perhaps matching TRBD1 (6 bases). Trimming removed 6 bases from V and 8 bases from J, with 16 bases in between. The germline V gene encodes CDR1 DFQATT and CDR2 SNEGSKA (reference sequence). The length of the CDR3 is 13 residues. DNA for the CDR3: TGCAGTGCAAGACGGGGGGCCGGGGAAAAACTGTTTTTT. Its protein product is CSARRGAGEKLFF.

Ten or more counts support this clonotype. The V gene is TRBV6-4, the J gene TRBJ2-1, with a weak D call TRBD1 (5 bases). CDR3 size: 14 residues. V shed 5 bases and J shed 4 bases, with 12 bases lying between them. Germline values: CDR1 MRHNA, CDR2 SNTAGT. The CDR3 DNA follows: TGTGCCAGCAGTCATCCAGGGTTGTACAATGAGCAGTTCTTC. Protein product: CASSHPGLYNEQFF.

At least ten counts were recorded for this clonotype. The chain joins TRBV20-1 to TRBJ2-2; 10 bases map to TRBD2. The CDR3 totals 21 residues. V shed 0 bases, J shed 5 bases, and the junction held 21 bases outside the gene matches. Per the germline V gene, CDR1 is DFQATT and CDR2 is SNEGSKA (reference sequence). As DNA, the CDR3 is TGCAGTGCTAGAGAGTACACCCGGGACAGAGCGGGGGGGCCGCGGACCGGGGAGCTGTTTTTT. Protein: CSAREYTRDRAGGPRTGELFF.

Concerning this clonotype itself: The junction and the germline gene differ at one end; a read error may be behind it. The gene calls are TRBV5-5 and TRBJ1-6, with D possibly being TRBD1 (6 bases). The germline V gene has CDR1 SGHKS and CDR2 YYEKEE (reference sequence). The CDR3 has 15 residues. CDR3 DNA sequence: TGTGCCAGCAGCTCCACCGGGGGCCTGGCCATCCCCCTCAACTTT. Translating it yields CASSSTGGLAIPLNF.

At least ten counts were recorded for this clonotype. This chain links TRBV10-3 with TRBJ2-3, with TRBD2 identical over 7 bases. The germline V gene encodes CDR1 ENHRY and CDR2 SYGVKD. Trimming cost V 11 bases and J 1 base; bases outside gene matches: 6. The CDR3 length is 13 residues. CDR3 in amino acids: CALRGEGTDTQYF. CDR3 DNA sequence: TGTGCCCTCCGGGGGGAGGGCACAGATACGCAGTATTTT.

This clonotype turned up a few times. This chain uses TRBV2 with TRBJ2-1; 7 positions agree with TRBD1. Germline V lookup: CDR1 SNHLY, CDR2 FYNNEI. The CDR3 is 15 residues long. V shed 5 bases and J 0 bases; nucleotides not matched to a gene: 4. The CDR3 DNA follows: TGTGCCAGCAGTAACACAGGGGACTCCTACAATGAGCAGTTCTTC. Its protein product is CASSNTGDSYNEQFF. Full variable domain (rest looked up from reference TRBV2 and TRBJ2-1): EPEVTQTPSHQVTQMGQEVILRCVPISNHLYFYWYRQILGQKVEFLVSFYNNEISEKSEIFDDQFSVERPDGSNFTLKIRSTKLEDSAMYFCASSNTGDSYNEQFFGPGTRLTVL.

This clonotype was counted ten times or more. The chain combines TRBV5-1 with TRBJ2-5; 7 nucleotides align to TRBD1. CDR1 SGHRS and CDR2 YFSETQ come from the germline V gene. The CDR3 has 13 residues. V trimming: 4 bases; J trimming: 5 bases; junction bases outside the gene matches: 5. DNA for the CDR3: TGCGCCAGCAGCCCGACAGGGAGTGAGACCCAGTACTTC. Protein: CASSPTGSETQYF. The full variable domain, completed using reference TRBV5-1 and TRBJ2-5, is KAGVTQTPRYLIKTRGQQVTLSCSPISGHRSVSWYQQTPGQGLQFLFEYFSETQRNKGNFPGRFSGRQFSNSRSEMNVSTLELGDSALYLCASSPTGSETQYFGPGTRLLVL.

Many counts were recorded for this clonotype. The J gene is TRBJ2-3, the V gene TRBV7-9; TRBD2 matches at 8 bases. Germline V gene data show CDR1 as SEHNR and CDR2 as FQNEAQ (reference sequence). This CDR3 comprises 14 residues. The trim removed 6 bases at V and 5 bases at J, leaving 7 bases unmatched. The CDR3 region has the DNA TGTGCCAGCAGACCCCCGGGGGGGTTAGATACGCAGTATTTT. It encodes CASRPPGGLDTQYF.